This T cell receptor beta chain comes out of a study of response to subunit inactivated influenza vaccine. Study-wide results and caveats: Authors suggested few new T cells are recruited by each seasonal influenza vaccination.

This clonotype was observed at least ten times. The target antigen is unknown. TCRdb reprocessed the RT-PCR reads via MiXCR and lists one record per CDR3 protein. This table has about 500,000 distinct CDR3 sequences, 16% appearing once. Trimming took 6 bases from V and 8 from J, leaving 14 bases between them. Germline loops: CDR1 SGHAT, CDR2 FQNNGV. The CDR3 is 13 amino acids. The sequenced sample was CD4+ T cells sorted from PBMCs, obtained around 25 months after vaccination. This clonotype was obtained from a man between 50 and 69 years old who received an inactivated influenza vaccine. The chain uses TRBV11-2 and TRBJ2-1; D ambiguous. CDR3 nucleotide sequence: TGTGCCAGCAGGAATTCGGTCGAGCATGAGCAGTTCTTC. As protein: CASRNSVEHEQFF.